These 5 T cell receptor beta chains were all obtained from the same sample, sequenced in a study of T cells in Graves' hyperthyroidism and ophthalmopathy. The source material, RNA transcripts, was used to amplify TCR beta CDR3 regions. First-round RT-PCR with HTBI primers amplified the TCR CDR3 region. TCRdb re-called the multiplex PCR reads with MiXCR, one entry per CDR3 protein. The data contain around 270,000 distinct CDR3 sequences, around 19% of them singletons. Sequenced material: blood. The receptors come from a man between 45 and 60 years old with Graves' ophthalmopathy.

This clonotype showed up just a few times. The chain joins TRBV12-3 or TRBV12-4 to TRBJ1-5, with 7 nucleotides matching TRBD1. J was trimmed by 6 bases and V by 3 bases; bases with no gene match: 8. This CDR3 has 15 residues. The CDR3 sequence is CASSFGRTGGQPQHF. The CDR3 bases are TGTGCCAGCAGTTTCGGGAGGACAGGAGGTCAGCCCCAGCATTTT.

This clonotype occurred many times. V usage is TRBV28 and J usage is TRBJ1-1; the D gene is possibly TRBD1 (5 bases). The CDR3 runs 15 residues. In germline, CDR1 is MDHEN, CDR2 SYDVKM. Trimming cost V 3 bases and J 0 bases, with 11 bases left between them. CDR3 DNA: TGTGCCAGCAGTTTCGTGCAGGGTTTGAACACTGAAGCTTTCTTT. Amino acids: CASSFVQGLNTEAFF.

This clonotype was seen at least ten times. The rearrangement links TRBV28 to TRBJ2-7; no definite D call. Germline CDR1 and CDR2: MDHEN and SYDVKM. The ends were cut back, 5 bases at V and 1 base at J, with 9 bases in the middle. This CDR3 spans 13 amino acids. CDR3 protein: CASSPGPSYEQYF. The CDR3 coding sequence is TGTGCCAGCAGTCCCGGACCGTCCTACGAGCAGTACTTC.

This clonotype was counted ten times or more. The CDR3 is CSAQQGTSYEQYF. The CDR3 DNA sequence: TGCAGTGCCCAACAGGGGACCTCCTACGAGCAGTACTTC. The chain couples TRBV20-1 to TRBJ2-7, with 7 bases fitting TRBD1. The CDR3 has 13 amino acids. Trimming cost V 6 bases and J 0 bases; bases outside gene matches: 5. Per germline, CDR1 DFQATT and CDR2 SNEGSKA (reference sequence).

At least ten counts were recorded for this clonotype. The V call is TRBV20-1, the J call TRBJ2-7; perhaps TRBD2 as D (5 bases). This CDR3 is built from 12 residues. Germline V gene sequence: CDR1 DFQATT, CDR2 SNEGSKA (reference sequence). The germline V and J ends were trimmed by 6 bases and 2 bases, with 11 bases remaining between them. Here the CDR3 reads CSARRGPYEQYF. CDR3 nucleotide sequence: TGCAGTGCCCGCCGGGGTCCCTACGAGCAGTACTTC.